These 18 T cell receptor beta chains were all obtained from the same sample, sequenced in a study of blood T cell repertoires in COVID-19. TCRdb keeps only in-frame clones here, not all; method: immunoSEQ multiplex PCR. In the table there are 270,000 or so clones, 86% of which are singletons. Specimen: peripheral blood. These receptors were collected from a man aged 35 to 55 with active or convalescent COVID-19.

This clone was seen a few times. This chain connects TRBV2 to TRBJ1-1, with 9 bases aligning to TRBD1. Germline trimming cut 4 bases from V and 5 bases from J; bases unmatched to any gene: 5. Germline loops: CDR1 SNHLY, CDR2 FYNNEI. The CDR3 has 14 amino acids. This chain's CDR3 is CASSGQGGWTEAFF. For the CDR3, the DNA is TGTGCCAGCAGTGGACAGGGGGGATGGACTGAAGCTTTCTTT.

The rearrangement joins TRBV24-1 to TRBJ2-7; D is possibly TRBD1 (5 bases). Trimming shortened V by 9 bases and J by 5 bases, and 10 bases separated the two germline ends. Germline V gene sequence: CDR1 KGHDR, CDR2 SFDVKD. The CDR3 totals 11 residues. CDR3: CATGPRDEQYF. The CDR3 nucleotides are TGTGCCACCGGGCCCAGGGACGAGCAGTACTTC.

This clone was seen a single time. V is TRBV3-1 (or the pseudogene TRBV3-2) and J is TRBJ2-1; TRBD2 matches at 8 bases. The CDR3 totals 16 residues. The ends lost 1 base at V and 10 bases at J; junction bases unmatched: 12. Germline CDR1 and CDR2: LGHDT and YNNKEL (reference sequence). As DNA, the CDR3 is TGTGCCAGCAGCCAAGTGGCTAGCGGGTCGGCGGGGGAGCAGTTCTTC. It codes for CASSQVASGSAGEQFF.

To note about this clone: One junction end does not reproduce the germline sequence, and a read error may be involved. The rearrangement joins TRBV6-1 to TRBJ1-3; 7 bases are shared with TRBD1. Germline V gene lookup returns CDR1 MNHNS and CDR2 SASEGT. This CDR3 spans 16 amino acids. CDR3 DNA: TGTGCCAGCAGTGAAGCGGGACAGAACTCTGAAAACACCATATATTTT. Its protein product is CASSEAGQNSENTIYF.

The genes are TRBV4-1 and TRBJ1-2; D is ambiguous. This CDR3 has 13 residues. V lost 3 bases, J lost 7 bases, and 12 bases lay in between. Germline CDR1 reads MGHRA; CDR2 reads YSYEKL. CDR3 in DNA: TGCGCCAGCAGCCACTTTTCACCCGGTGGCTACACCTTC. It codes for CASSHFSPGGYTF.

This clone came up once. The gene calls are TRBV2 and TRBJ2-7, with D tentatively TRBD1 (5 bases). The V end lost 3 bases, the J end lost 1 base, and 13 bases lay between the germline ends. CDR1 SNHLY and CDR2 FYNNEI come from the germline V gene. This CDR3 spans 15 amino acids. CDR3 amino acids: CASSDGGQGSYEQYF. In DNA, the CDR3 is TGTGCCAGCAGTGACGGCGGACAAGGATCCTACGAGCAGTACTTC.

This clone occurred many times. The chain carries TRBV4-1 and TRBJ1-1; TRBD1 aligns across 7 bases. The CDR3 extends over 16 amino acids. J was trimmed by 1 base and V by 4 bases; bases with no gene match: 9. CDR1 MGHRA and CDR2 YSYEKL come from the germline V gene. The DNA of the CDR3 is TGCGCCAGCAGCCCAAGTCCGGGACAGAAGAACACTGAAGCTTTCTTT. Its protein product is CASSPSPGQKNTEAFF.

The chain recombines TRBV11-3 with TRBJ2-1; D remains ambiguous. The CDR3 spans 13 residues. V dropped 5 bases and J dropped 4 bases, with 9 bases sitting between them. Germline CDR1 reads SGHNT; CDR2 reads YENEEA. The CDR3 nucleotides read TGTGCCAGCAGCAACAGAGAGTACAATGAGCAGTTCTTC. This codes for CASSNREYNEQFF.

The chain employs TRBV10-2 and TRBJ2-7; D is uncertain. V shed 6 bases and J shed 4 bases, with 10 bases lying between them. Germline V gene sequence: CDR1 WSHSY, CDR2 SAAADI. This CDR3 comprises 12 residues. The CDR3 DNA reads as TGCGCCAGCAGCCTAGATATATACGAGCAGTACTTC. Protein sequence: CASSLDIYEQYF.

V and J are TRBV7-3 and TRBJ2-3, with 9 bases lining up with TRBD2. V shed 1 base and J 2 bases; nucleotides not matched to a gene: 7. The CDR3 runs 17 residues. The germline CDR1 and CDR2 sequences are SGHTA and FQGTGA. CDR3 amino acids: CASSLMLASGITDTQYF. Here the CDR3 DNA reads TGTGCCAGCAGCTTAATGCTGGCTAGCGGGATCACAGATACGCAGTATTTT.

V gene TRBV3-1 (or the pseudogene TRBV3-2) combines with J gene TRBJ1-3; TRBD1 might be the D (5 bases). The CDR3 is made up of 15 amino acids. Trimming took off 1 base at V and 0 bases at J, with 7 bases between the two ends. The germline V gene encodes CDR1 LGHDT and CDR2 YNNKEL (reference sequence). This CDR3 is CASSQGRVSGNTIYF. CDR3 DNA sequence: TGTGCCAGCAGCCAAGGCAGGGTCTCTGGAAACACCATATATTTT.

This sequence joins TRBV11-2 and TRBJ1-6, with D perhaps TRBD1 (5 bases). The germline CDR1 and CDR2 sequences are SGHAT and FQNNGV. The V and J ends lost 1 base and 5 bases respectively, with 9 bases between them. This CDR3 is built from 15 residues. The CDR3 loop is CASSLGRGHNSPLHF. The CDR3 DNA sequence: TGTGCCAGCAGCTTAGGGCGGGGCCATAATTCACCCCTCCACTTT.

This sequence joins TRBV28 and TRBJ2-7, with a weak D call TRBD2 (6 bases). Deletions cut 2 bases from V and 0 bases from J, with 8 bases between. Germline CDR1 reads MDHEN; CDR2 reads SYDVKM. This CDR3 has 14 amino acids. In nucleotides, the CDR3 is TGTGCCAGCAGTTTAGGGGGGAACTCCTACGAGCAGTACTTC. Translation: CASSLGGNSYEQYF.

J is TRBJ1-2 and V is TRBV30, with a weak D call TRBD1 (6 bases). The V end lost 0 bases, the J end lost 10 bases, and 15 bases lay between the germline ends. The CDR3 length is 13 residues. Looked up from germline, CDR1 is GTSNPN and CDR2 is SVGIG (reference sequence). The CDR3 loop is CAWSVGGTFSYTF. In nucleotides, the CDR3 is TGTGCCTGGAGTGTAGGGGGTACCTTCTCCTACACCTTC.

V gene TRBV2 combines with J gene TRBJ2-7, with TRBD1 matching 10 bases. Germline V gives CDR1 SNHLY, CDR2 FYNNEI. This CDR3 spans 13 amino acids. V was pared by 5 bases and J by 9 bases, with 7 bases of the junction left unmatched. The CDR3 here is CASSPGTGDRQYF. The CDR3, as DNA: TGTGCCAGCAGTCCCGGGACAGGGGATAGGCAGTACTTC.

The chain recombines TRBV18 with TRBJ1-1, with TRBD1 matching over 7 bases. V lost 2 bases, J lost 4 bases, and 4 bases stayed unmatched. This CDR3 has 14 amino acids. Germline-derived CDR1 and CDR2 are KGHSH and LQKENI. CDR3 in DNA: TGTGCCAGCTCACCAAGCCAGGGGGTCACTGAAGCTTTCTTT. It translates to CASSPSQGVTEAFF.

As regards this clone: This sample also contains other DNA sequences that code for the same CDR3. The CDR3 DNA reads as TGTGCCAGCAGCGTAGGGCAGGGTGGAACCTACGAGCAGTACTTC. This translates into CASSVGQGGTYEQYF. This chain joins TRBV9 and TRBJ2-7, with D tentatively TRBD1 (5 bases). V was trimmed by 0 bases and J by 2 bases, leaving 12 bases between them. Germline loops: CDR1 SGDLS, CDR2 YYNGEE. This CDR3 spans 15 amino acids.

The chain links TRBV10-1 to TRBJ2-1, with 8 bases identical to TRBD2. Per the germline V gene, CDR1 is WNHNN and CDR2 is SYGVQD (reference sequence). V was pared by 6 bases and J by 4 bases, with 5 bases of the junction left unmatched. CDR3 length: 14 residues. The DNA for the CDR3 is TGCGCCAGCAGGTCGTCGGGAGGGTACAATGAGCAGTTCTTC. Translation gives CASRSSGGYNEQFF.